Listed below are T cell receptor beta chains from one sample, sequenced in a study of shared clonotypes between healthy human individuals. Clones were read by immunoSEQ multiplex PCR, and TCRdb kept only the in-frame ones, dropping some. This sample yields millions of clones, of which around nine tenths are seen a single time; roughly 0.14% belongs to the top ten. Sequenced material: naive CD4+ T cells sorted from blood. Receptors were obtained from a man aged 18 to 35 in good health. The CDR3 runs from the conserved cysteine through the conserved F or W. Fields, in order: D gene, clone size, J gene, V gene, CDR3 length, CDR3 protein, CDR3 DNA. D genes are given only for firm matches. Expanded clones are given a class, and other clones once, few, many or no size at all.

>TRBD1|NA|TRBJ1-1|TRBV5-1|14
CASSSQGENTEAFF
TGCGCCAGCAGCTCACAGGGGGAGAACACTGAAGCTTTCTTT
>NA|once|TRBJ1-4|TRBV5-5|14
CASSFGVTNEKLFF
TGTGCCAGCAGCTTTGGGGTAACTAATGAAAAACTGTTTTTT
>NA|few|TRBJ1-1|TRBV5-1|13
CASSIQLNTEAFF
TGCGCCAGCAGTATCCAACTCAACACTGAAGCTTTCTTT
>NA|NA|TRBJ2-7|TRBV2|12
CASSEVPGEQYF
TGTGCCAGCAGTGAAGTACCCGGCGAGCAGTACTTC
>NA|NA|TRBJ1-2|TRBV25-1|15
CASSSSGGAVYGYTF
TGTGCCAGCTCCAGCTCGGGCGGGGCGGTCTATGGCTACACCTTC
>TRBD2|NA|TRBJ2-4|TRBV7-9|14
CASSSLAGLNIQYF
TGTGCCAGCAGCTCCTTAGCGGGACTGAACATTCAGTACTTC
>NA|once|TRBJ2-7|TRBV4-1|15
CASSHPGAGPYEQYF
TGCGCCAGCAGCCACCCCGGGGCGGGACCCTACGAGCAGTACTTC
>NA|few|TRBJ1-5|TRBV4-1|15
CASSQDGQPNQPQHF
TGCGCCAGCAGCCAAGACGGACAGCCGAATCAGCCCCAGCATTTT
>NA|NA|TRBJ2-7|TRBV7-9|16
CASSSGQPRTGYEQYF
TGTGCCAGCAGCTCCGGACAGCCCCGGACGGGCTACGAGCAGTACTTC
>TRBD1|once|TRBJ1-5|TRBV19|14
CASSTGTGNQPQHF
TGTGCCAGTAGTACCGGGACAGGCAATCAGCCCCAGCATTTT
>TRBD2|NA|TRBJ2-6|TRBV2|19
CASSDWVLAGEAGANVLTF
TGTGCCAGCAGTGATTGGGTTCTTGCGGGAGAGGCTGGGGCCAACGTCCTGACTTTC
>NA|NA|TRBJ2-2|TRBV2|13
CASTQENTGELFF
TGTGCCAGCACCCAAGAGAACACCGGGGAGCTGTTTTTT
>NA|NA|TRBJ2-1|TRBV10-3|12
CAIQDSTNEQFF
TGTGCCATCCAGGACTCGACCAATGAGCAGTTCTTC
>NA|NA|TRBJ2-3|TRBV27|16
CASSLQGPTSTDTQYF
TGTGCCAGCAGTCTCCAGGGGCCCACTAGCACAGATACGCAGTATTTT
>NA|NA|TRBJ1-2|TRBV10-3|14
CAISSLGGTYGYTF
TGTGCCATCAGTTCCTTGGGAGGGACCTATGGCTACACCTTC
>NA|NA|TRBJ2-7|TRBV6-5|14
CASSLIRETGEQYF
TGTGCCAGCAGTCTGATCAGGGAAACAGGCGAGCAGTACTTC
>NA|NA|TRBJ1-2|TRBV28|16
CASSFPRVSIDYGYTF
TGTGCCAGCAGTTTCCCCAGGGTGTCTATCGACTATGGCTACACCTTC
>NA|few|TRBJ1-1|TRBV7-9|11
CASSLDTEAFF
TGTGCCAGCAGCTTGGACACTGAAGCTTTCTTT
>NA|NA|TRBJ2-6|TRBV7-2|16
CASSLAVISGANVLTF
TGTGCCAGCAGCTTAGCTGTAATCTCTGGGGCCAACGTCCTGACTTTC
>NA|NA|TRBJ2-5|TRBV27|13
CASSFSGAETQYF
TGTGCCAGCAGTTTTTCCGGGGCCGAGACCCAGTACTTC
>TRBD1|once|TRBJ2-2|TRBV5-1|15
CASSLKRGPTGELFF
TGCGCCAGCAGCTTGAAGAGGGGGCCCACCGGGGAGCTGTTTTTT
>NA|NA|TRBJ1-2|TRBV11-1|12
CASSFSGHGYTF
TGTGCCAGCAGCTTCTCCGGCCATGGCTACACCTTC
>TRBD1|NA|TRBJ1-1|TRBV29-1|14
CSVHPGTVNTEAFF
TGCAGCGTCCACCCCGGGACAGTGAACACTGAAGCTTTCTTT
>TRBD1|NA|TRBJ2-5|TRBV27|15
CASSIQTGRGETQYF
TGTGCCAGCAGTATCCAGACAGGGCGAGGAGAGACCCAGTACTTC
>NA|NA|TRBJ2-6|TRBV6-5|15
CATRRRASGANVLTF
TGTGCCACAAGAAGGAGAGCTTCTGGGGCCAACGTCCTGACTTTC
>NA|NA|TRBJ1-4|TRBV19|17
CASSMSDRRRQNEKLFF
TGTGCCAGTAGTATGAGTGACAGGCGACGCCAAAATGAAAAACTGTTTTTT
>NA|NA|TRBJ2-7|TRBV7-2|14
CASSLGPSLYEQYF
TGTGCCAGCAGCTTAGGTCCAAGCCTCTACGAGCAGTACTTC
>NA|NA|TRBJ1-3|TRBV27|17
CAPIKESPGRTGNTIYF
TGTGCCCCCATCAAGGAGAGTCCCGGTCGAACTGGAAACACCATATATTTT
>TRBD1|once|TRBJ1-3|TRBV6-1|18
CASSDVPGQGSSGNTIYF
TGTGCCAGCAGTGATGTCCCGGGACAGGGAAGCTCTGGAAACACCATATATTTT
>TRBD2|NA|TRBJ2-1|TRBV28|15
CASSLAGGVYNEQFF
TGTGCCAGCAGTTTAGCGGGGGGGGTCTACAATGAGCAGTTCTTC
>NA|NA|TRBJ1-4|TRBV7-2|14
CASSSDSWNEKLFF
TGTGCCAGCAGCTCGGACAGTTGGAATGAAAAACTGTTTTTT
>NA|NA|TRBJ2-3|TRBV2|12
CASGEGTDTQYF
TGTGCCTCGGGAGAAGGAACAGATACGCAGTATTTT
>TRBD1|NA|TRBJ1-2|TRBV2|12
CASSPDRGRYTF
TGTGCCAGCAGTCCGGACAGGGGTCGCTACACCTTC
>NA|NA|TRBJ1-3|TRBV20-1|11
CSARADTVIYF
TGCAGTGCTAGGGCGGACACGGTTATATATTTT
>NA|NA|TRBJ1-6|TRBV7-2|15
CASSLVAGSSSPLHF
TGTGCCAGCAGCTTAGTGGCAGGGTCGAGTTCACCCCTCCACTTT
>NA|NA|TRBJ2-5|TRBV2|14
CASSGISNTGTQYF
TGTGCCAGCAGTGGGATCAGTAATACGGGAACCCAGTACTTC
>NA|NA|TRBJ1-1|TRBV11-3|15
CASSLSTDLNTEAFF
TGTGCCAGCAGCTTATCGACAGATTTGAACACTGAAGCTTTCTTT
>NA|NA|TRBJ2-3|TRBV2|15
CASSERALFPDTQYF
TGTGCCAGCAGTGAAAGGGCTTTATTTCCAGATACGCAGTATTTT
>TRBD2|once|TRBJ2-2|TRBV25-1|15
CASSGTSGPTGELFF
TGTGCCAGCAGTGGAACTAGCGGACCTACTGGGGAGCTGTTTTTT
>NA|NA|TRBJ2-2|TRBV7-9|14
CASSHSPHTGELFF
TGTGCCAGCAGCCACAGCCCCCACACCGGGGAGCTGTTTTTT
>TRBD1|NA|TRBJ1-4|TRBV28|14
CASSYTGEGEKLFF
TGTGCCAGCAGTTACACAGGGGAGGGAGAAAAACTGTTTTTT
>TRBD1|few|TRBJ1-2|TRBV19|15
CASSGRGDSYYGYTF
TGTGCCAGTAGTGGCAGGGGGGACTCCTACTATGGCTACACCTTC
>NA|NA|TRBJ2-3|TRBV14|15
CASSQDRVGTDTQYF
TGTGCCAGCAGCCAAGATAGAGTCGGCACAGATACGCAGTATTTT